This TCR beta chain was identified during a study of cytomegalovirus exposure and HLA in healthy donors. Vbeta (60) and Jbeta (13) primers were used in the PCR. Sequenced by immunoSEQ multiplex PCR; TCRdb stores in-frame clones only, minus some. The sample gives around 150,000 clones, roughly three quarters of which show up once; 7.4% is in the top ten. This CDR3 is built from 13 residues. V was cut by 5 bases and J by 3 bases, with 9 bases left in between. Germline CDR1 reads MGHRA; CDR2 reads YSYEKL. This TCR came from a male donor in good health and CMV-seropositive. The sample consisted of PBMCs. The chain is built from TRBV4-1 and TRBJ2-3; D uncertain. CDR3 protein: CASSSRLTDTQYF. The CDR3 region has the DNA TGCGCCAGCAGCTCCCGACTGACAGATACGCAGTATTTT.